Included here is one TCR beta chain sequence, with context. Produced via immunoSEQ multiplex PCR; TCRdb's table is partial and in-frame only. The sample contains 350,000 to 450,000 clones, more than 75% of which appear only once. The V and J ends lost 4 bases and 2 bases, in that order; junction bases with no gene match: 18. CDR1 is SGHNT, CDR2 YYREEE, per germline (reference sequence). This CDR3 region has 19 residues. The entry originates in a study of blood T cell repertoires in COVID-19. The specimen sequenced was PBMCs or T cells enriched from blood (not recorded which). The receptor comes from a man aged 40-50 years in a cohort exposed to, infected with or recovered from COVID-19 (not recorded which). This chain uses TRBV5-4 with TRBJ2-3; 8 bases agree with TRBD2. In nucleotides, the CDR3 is TGTGCCAGCAGCCGAAAAGGGGGTTCGTCGGGAGGGCACACAGATACGCAGTATTTT. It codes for CASSRKGGSSGGHTDTQYF.